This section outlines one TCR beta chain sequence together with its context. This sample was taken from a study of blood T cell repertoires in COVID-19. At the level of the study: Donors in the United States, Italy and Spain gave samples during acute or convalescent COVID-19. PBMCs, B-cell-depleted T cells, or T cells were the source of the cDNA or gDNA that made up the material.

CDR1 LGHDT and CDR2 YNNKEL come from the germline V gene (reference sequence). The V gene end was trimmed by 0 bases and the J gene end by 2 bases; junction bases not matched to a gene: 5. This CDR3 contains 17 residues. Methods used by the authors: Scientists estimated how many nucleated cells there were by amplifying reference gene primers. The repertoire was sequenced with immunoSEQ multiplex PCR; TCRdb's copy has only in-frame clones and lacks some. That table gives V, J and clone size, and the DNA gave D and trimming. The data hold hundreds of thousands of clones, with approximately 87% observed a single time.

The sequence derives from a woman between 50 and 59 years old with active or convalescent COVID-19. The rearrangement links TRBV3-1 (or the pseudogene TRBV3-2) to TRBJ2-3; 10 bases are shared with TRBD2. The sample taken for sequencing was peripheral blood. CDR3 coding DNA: TGTGCCAGCAGCCAAGAGCCCAGCGGGAGGGCCACAGATACGCAGTATTTT. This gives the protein CASSQEPSGRATDTQYF.